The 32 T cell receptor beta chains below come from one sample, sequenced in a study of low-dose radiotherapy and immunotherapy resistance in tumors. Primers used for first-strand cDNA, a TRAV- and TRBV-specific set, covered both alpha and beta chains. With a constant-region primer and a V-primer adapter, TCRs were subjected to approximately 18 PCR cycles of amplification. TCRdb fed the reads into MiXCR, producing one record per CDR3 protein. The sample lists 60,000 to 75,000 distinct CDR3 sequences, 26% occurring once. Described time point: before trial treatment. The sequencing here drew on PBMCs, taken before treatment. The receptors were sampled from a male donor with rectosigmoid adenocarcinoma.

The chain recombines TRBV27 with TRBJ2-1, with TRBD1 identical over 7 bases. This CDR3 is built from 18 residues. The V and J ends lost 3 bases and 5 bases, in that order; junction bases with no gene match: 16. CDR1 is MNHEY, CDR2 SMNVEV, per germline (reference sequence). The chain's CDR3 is CASSLETGALEIDNEQFF. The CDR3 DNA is TGTGCCAGCAGTTTGGAAACAGGGGCGTTAGAAATTGACAATGAGCAGTTCTTC.

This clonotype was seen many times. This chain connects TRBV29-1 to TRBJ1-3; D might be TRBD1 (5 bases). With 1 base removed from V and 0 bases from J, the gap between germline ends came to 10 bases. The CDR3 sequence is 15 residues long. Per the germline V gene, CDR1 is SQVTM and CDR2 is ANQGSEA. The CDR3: CSVEGGATSGNTIYF. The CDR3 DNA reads TGCAGCGTTGAAGGAGGGGCGACCTCTGGAAACACCATATATTTT.

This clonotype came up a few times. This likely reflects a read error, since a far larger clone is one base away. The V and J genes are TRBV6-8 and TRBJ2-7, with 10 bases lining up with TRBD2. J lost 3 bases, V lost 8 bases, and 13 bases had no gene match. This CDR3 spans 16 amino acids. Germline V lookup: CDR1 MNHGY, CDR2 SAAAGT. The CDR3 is CASGRGIAGGNYEQYF. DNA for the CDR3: TGTGCCAGCGGGAGGGGAATAGCGGGAGGCAACTACGAGCAGTACTTC.

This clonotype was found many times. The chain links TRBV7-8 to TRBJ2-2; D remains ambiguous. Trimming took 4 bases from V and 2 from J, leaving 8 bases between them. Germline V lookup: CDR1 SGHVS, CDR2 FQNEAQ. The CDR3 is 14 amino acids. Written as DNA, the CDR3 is TGTGCCAGCAGCTCTAACAGCAACACCGGGGAGCTGTTTTTT. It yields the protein CASSSNSNTGELFF.

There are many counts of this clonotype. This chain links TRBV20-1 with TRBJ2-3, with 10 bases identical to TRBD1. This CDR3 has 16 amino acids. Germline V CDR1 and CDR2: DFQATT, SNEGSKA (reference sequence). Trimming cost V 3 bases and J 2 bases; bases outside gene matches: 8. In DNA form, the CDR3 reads TGCAGTGCTAGGGAGGTGGGGACAGGGGCCACAGATACGCAGTATTTT. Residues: CSAREVGTGATDTQYF.

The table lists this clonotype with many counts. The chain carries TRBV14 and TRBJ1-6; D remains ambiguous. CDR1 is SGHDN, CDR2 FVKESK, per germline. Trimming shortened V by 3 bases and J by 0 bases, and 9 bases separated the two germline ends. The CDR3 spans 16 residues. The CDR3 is CASSQGVGSYNSPLHF. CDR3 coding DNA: TGTGCCAGCAGCCAGGGAGTCGGCTCCTATAATTCACCCCTCCACTTT.

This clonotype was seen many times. The chain's CDR3 is CASSQDPSGGAYEQYF. CDR3 DNA: TGTGCCAGCAGCCAAGATCCTAGCGGGGGGGCCTACGAGCAGTACTTC. The chain combines TRBV4-2 with TRBJ2-7; 12 bases match TRBD2. CDR1 and CDR2 from the germline V gene are LGHNA and YNFKEQ. This CDR3 has 16 residues. V was pared by 0 bases and J by 2 bases, with 2 bases of the junction left unmatched.

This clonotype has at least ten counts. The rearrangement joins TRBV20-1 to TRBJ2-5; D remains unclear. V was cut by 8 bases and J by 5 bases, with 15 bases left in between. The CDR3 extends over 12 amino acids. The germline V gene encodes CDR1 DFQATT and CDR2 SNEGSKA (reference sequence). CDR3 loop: CSPFGSRETQYF. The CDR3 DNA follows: TGCAGTCCCTTCGGTAGTCGTGAGACCCAGTACTTC.

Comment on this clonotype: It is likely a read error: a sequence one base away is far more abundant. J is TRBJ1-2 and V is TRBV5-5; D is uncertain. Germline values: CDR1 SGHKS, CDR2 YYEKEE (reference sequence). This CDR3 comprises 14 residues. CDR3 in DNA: TGCGCCAGCACCTTGGCTGAAGGGCACTATGGCTACACCTTC. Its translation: CASTLAEGHYGYTF. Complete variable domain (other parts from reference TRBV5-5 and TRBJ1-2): DAGVTQSPTHLIKTRGQQVTLRCSPISGHKSVSWYQQVLGQGPQFIFQYYEKEERGRGNFPDRFSARQFPNYSSELNVNALLLGDSALYLCASTLAEGHYGYTFGSGTRLTVV.

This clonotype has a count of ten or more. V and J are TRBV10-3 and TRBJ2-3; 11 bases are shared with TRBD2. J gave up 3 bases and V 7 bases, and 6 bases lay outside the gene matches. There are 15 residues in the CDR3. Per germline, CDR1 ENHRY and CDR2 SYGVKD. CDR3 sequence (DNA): TGTGCCATCACTGTGACTAGCGGGATGACAGATACGCAGTATTTT. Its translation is CAITVTSGMTDTQYF.

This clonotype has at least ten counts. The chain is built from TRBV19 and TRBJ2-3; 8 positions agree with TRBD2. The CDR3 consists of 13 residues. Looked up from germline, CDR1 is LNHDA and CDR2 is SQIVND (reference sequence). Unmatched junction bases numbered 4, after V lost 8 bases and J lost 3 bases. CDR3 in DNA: TGTGCCAGTCTAGCGGGTGGTACAGATACGCAGTATTTT. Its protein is CASLAGGTDTQYF.

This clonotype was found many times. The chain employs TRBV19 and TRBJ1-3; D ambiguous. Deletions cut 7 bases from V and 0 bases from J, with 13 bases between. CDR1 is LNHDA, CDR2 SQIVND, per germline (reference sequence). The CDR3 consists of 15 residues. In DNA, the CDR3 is TGTGCCAGTACTACCGGACGGAGCTCTGGAAACACCATATATTTT. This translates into CASTTGRSSGNTIYF.

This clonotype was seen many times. CDR3 sequence (DNA): TGCGCCAGCAGCCAAACTAGCGGGGGGGCCTGGAATGAGCAGTTCTTC. Translating gives CASSQTSGGAWNEQFF. This chain connects TRBV4-3 to TRBJ2-1; 13 bases fit TRBD2. Looked up from germline, CDR1 is LGHNA and CDR2 is YSLEER. The CDR3 spans 16 residues. The junction had 5 bases not matched to a gene; V was cut back by 2 bases and J by 7 bases.

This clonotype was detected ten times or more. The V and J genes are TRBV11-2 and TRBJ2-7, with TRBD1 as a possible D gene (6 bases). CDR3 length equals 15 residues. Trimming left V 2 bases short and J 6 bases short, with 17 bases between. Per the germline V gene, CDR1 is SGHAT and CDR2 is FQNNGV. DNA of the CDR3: TGTGCCAGCAGCTTAACGAATACTCAAGGGGGCGAGCAGTACTTC. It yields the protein CASSLTNTQGGEQYF.

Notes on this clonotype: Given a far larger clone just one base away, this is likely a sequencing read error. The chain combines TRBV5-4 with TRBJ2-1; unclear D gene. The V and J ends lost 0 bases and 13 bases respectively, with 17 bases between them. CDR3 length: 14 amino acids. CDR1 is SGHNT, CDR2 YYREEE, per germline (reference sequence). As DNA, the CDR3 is TGTGCCAGCAGCTTGGCCGGCATCCAAGAGACCCAGTTCTTC. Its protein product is CASSLAGIQETQFF.

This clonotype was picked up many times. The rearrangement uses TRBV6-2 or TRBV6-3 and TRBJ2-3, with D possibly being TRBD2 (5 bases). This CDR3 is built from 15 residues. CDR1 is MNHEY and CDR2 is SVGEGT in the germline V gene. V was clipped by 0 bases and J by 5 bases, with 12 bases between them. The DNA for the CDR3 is TGTGCCAGCAGTTACTCGAGAGGGTTCGGAGATACGCAGTATTTT. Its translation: CASSYSRGFGDTQYF.

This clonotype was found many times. Here the CDR3 reads CASSWDPVLGELFF. The DNA of the CDR3 is TGCGCCAGCAGCTGGGATCCGGTCCTCGGGGAGCTGTTTTTT. The gene calls are TRBV5-1 and TRBJ2-2; D remains unclear. This CDR3 contains 14 residues. Germline assignment: CDR1 SGHRS and CDR2 YFSETQ. V gave up 3 bases and J gave up 7 bases, with 13 bases separating them.

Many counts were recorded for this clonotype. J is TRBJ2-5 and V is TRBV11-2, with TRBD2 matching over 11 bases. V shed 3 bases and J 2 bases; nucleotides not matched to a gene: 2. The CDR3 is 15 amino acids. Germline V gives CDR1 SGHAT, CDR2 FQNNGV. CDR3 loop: CASSFTSGGQETQYF. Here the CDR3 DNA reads TGTGCCAGCAGCTTTACTAGCGGGGGACAAGAGACCCAGTACTTC.

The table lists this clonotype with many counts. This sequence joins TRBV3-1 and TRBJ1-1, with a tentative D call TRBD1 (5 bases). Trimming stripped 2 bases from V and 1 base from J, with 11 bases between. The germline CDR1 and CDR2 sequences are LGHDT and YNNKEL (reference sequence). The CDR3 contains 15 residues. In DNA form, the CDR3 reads TGTGCCAGCAGCCAATGGGGGGGGACGAACACTGAAGCTTTCTTT. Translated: CASSQWGGTNTEAFF.

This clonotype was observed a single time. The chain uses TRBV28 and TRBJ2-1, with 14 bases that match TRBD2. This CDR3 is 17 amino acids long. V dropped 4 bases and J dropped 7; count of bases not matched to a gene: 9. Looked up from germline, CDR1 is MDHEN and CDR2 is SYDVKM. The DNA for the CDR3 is TGTGCCAGCAGTTCCTCGGGGACTAGCGGGAGTGGTAATGAGCAGTTCTTC. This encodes CASSSSGTSGSGNEQFF. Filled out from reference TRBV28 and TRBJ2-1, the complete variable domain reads DVKVTQSSRYLVKRTGEKVFLECVQDMDHENMFWYRQDPGLGLRLIYFSYDVKMKEKGDIPEGYSVSREKKERFSLILESASTNQTSMYLCASSSSGTSGSGNEQFFGPGTRLTVL.

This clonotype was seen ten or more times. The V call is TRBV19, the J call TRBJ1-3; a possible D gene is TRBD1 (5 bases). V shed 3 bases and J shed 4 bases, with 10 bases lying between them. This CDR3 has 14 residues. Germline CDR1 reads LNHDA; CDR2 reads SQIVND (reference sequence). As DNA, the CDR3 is TGTGCCAGTAGTATTGTCGGGGACGGAAACACCATATATTTT. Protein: CASSIVGDGNTIYF.

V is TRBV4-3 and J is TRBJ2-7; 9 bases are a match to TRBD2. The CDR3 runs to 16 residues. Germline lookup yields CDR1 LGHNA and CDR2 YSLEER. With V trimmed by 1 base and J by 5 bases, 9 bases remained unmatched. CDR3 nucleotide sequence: TGCGCCAGCAGCCAAGCCCGGACTAGCGTTTGGAACGAGCAGTACTTC. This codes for CASSQARTSVWNEQYF.

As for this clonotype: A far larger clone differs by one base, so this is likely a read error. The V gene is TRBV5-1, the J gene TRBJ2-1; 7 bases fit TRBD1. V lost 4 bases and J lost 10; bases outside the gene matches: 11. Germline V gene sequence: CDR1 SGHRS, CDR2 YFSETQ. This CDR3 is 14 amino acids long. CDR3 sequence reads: CASSRNRGPYEQFF. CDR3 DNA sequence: TGCGCCAGCAGCCGAAACAGGGGCCCCTACGAGCAGTTCTTC.

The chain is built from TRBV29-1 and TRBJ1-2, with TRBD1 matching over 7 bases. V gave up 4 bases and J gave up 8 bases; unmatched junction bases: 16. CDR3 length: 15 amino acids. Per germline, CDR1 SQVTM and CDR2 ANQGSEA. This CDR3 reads CSVGGTAGGSRGYTF. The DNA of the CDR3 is TGCAGCGTTGGAGGGACGGCAGGGGGATCGCGGGGCTACACCTTC.

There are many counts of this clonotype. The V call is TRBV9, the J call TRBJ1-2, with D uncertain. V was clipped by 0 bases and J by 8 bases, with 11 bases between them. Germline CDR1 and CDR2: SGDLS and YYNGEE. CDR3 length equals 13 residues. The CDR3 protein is CASSVASGSGYTF. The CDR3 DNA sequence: TGTGCCAGCAGCGTAGCCTCGGGTTCGGGCTACACCTTC.

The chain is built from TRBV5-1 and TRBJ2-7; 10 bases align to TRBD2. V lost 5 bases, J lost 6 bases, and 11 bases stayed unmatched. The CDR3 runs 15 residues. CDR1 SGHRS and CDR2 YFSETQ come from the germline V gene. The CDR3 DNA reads TGCGCCAGCAGGGACGGGCTAGCGGGAGTCTTCGAGCAGTACTTC. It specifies CASRDGLAGVFEQYF.

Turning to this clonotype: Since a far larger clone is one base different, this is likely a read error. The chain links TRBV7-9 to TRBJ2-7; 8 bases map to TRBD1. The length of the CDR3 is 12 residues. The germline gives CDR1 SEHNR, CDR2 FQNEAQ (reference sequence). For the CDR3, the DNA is TGTGTCAGCAGCTTAGATCGACAGGACAGGGTTTTC. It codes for CVSSLDRQDRVF.

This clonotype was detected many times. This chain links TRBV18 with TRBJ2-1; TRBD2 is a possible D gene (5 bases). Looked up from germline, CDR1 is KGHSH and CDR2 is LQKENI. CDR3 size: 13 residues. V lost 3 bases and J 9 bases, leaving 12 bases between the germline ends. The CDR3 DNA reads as TGTGCCAGCTCACCTCAAGAGGGTGCTGAGCAGTTCTTC. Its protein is CASSPQEGAEQFF.

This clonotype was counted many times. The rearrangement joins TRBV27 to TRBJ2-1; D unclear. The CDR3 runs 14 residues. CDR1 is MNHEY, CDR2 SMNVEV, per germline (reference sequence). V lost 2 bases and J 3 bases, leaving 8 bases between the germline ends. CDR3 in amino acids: CASSLSDFYNEQFF. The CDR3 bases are TGTGCCAGCAGTTTAAGTGACTTCTACAATGAGCAGTTCTTC.

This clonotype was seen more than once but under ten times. CDR3 protein: CASSVETWNTEAFF. CDR3 nucleotides: TGTGCCAGCAGCGTAGAGACCTGGAACACTGAAGCTTTCTTT. The chain couples TRBV9 to TRBJ1-1; D not resolved. The germline V gene encodes CDR1 SGDLS and CDR2 YYNGEE. The length of the CDR3 is 14 residues. V lost 0 bases and J 1 base, leaving 7 bases between the germline ends.

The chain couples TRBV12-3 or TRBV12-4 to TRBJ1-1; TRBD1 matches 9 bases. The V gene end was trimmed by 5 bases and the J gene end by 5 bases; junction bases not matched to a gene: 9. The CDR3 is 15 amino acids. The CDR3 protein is CASSKGQGFRTEAFF. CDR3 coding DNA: TGTGCCAGCAGTAAAGGACAGGGGTTTAGGACTGAAGCTTTCTTT.

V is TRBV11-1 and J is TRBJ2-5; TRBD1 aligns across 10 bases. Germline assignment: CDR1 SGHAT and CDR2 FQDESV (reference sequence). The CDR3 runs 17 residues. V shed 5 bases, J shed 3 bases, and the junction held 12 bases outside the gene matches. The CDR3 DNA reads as TGTGCCAGCAGCCGCGGGACAGGGGTAATGGCGGAAGAGACCCAGTACTTC. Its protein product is CASSRGTGVMAEETQYF.